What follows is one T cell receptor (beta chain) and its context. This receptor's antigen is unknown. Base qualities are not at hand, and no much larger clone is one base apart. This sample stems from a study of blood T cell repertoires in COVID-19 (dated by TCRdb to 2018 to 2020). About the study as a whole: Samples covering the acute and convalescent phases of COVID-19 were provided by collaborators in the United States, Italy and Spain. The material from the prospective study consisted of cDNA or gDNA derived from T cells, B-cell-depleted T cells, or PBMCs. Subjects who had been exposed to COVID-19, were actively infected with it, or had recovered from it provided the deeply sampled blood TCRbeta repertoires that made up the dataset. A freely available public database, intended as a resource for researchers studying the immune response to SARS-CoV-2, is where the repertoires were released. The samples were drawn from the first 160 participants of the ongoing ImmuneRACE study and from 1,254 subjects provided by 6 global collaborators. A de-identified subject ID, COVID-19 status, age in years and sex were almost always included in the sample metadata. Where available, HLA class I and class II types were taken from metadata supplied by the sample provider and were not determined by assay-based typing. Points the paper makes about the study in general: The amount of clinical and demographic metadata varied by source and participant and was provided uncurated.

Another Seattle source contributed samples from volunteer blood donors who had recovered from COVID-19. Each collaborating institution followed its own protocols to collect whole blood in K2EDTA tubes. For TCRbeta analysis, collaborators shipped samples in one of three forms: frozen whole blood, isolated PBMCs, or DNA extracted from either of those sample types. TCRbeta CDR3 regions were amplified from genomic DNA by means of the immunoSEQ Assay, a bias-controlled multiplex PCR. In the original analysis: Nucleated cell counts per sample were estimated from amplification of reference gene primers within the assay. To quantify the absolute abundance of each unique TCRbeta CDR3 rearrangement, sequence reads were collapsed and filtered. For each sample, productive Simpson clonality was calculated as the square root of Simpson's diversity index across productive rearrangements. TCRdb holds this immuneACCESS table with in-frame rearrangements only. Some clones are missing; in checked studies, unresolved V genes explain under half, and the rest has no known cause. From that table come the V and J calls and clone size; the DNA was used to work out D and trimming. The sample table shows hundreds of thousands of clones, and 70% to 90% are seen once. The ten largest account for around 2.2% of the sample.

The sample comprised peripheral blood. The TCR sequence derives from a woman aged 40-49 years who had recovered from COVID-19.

The CDR3 region: CASSIDGSGTGMRNEQFF. Here is the DNA: TGTGCCAGTAGTATAGATGGGTCCGGGACAGGGATGAGGAATGAGCAGTTCTTC. The receptor chain draws on TRBV19 and TRBJ2-1, and TRBD1 matches 9 of the central bases. The germline V end is reduced by 0 bases and the J end by 7 bases; junction bases left unmatched: 13. The CDR3, cysteine through phenylalanine, is 18 amino acids long. Only the CDR3 region is kept as DNA, spanning 54 bases read in frame from base 1. The germline V gene (reference sequence) sets CDR1 to LNHDA and CDR2 to SQIVND. Joined to the reference TRBV19 and TRBJ2-1 proteins, this CDR3 gives the full variable domain: DGGITQSPKYLFRKEGQNVTLSCEQNLNHDAMYWYRQDPGQGLRLIYYSQIVNDFQKGDIAEGYSVSREKKESFPLTVTSAQKNPTAFYLCASSIDGSGTGMRNEQFFGPGTRLTVL.